This paragraph covers one T cell receptor beta chain sequence. This specimen comes from a study of cytomegalovirus exposure and HLA in healthy donors. Use of 60 Vbeta and 13 Jbeta primers characterized the PCR. TCRdb keeps only in-frame clones here, not all; method: immunoSEQ multiplex PCR. The sample gives some 100,000 clones, more than 75% of which show up once; under 5% is in the top ten. The sequencing sample was made of PBMCs. The clonotype originates from a woman aged 50 to 60 in good health and CMV-seropositive.

The CDR3, as DNA: TGTGCCAGCAGCGTAACCTTCGGGGGCTCCTACGAGCAGTACTTC. Encoded protein: CASSVTFGGSYEQYF. The chain employs TRBV9 and TRBJ2-7; D is perhaps TRBD2 (6 bases). Looked up from germline, CDR1 is SGDLS and CDR2 is YYNGEE. The CDR3 consists of 15 residues. V lost 1 base and J 0 bases, leaving 11 bases between the germline ends. Full variable domain (missing parts from reference TRBV9 and TRBJ2-7): DSGVTQTPKHLITATGQRVTLRCSPRSGDLSVYWYQQSLDQGLQFLIQYYNGEERAKGNILERFSAQQFPDLHSELNLSSLELGDSALYFCASSVTFGGSYEQYFGPGTRLTVT.